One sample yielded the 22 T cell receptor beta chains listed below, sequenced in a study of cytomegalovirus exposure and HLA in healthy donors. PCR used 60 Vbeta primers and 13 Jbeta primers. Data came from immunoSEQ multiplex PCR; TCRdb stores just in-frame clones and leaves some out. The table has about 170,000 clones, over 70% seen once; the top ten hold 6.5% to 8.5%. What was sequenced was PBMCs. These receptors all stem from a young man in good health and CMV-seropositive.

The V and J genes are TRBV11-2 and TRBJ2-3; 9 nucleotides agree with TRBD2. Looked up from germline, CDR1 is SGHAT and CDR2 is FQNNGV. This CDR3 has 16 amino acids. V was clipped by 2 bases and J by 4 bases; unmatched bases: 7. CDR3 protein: CASSLNSGSYPDTQYF. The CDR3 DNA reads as TGTGCCAGCAGCTTAAATAGCGGGAGCTACCCAGATACGCAGTATTTT.

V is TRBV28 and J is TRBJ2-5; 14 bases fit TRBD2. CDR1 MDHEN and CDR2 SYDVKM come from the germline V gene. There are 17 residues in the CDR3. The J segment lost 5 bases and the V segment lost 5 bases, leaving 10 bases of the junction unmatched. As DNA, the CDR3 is TGTGCCAGCAGTCTAGTGACTAGCGGGAGGGCCGGGGAGACCCAGTACTTC. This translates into CASSLVTSGRAGETQYF. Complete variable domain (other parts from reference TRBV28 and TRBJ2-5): DVKVTQSSRYLVKRTGEKVFLECVQDMDHENMFWYRQDPGLGLRLIYFSYDVKMKEKGDIPEGYSVSREKKERFSLILESASTNQTSMYLCASSLVTSGRAGETQYFGPGTRLLVL.

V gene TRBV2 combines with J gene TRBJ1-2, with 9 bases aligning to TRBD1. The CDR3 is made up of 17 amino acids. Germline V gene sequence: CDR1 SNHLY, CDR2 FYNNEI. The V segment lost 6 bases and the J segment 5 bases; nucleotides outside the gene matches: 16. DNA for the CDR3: TGTGCCAGCAGGCCAAACCCCACGGACAGGGGACTATATGGCTACACCTTC. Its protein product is CASRPNPTDRGLYGYTF.

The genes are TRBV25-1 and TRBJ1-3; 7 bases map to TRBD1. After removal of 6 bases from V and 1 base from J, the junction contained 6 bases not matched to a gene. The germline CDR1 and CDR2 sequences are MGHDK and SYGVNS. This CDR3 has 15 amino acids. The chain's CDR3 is CASSVRGRSGNTIYF. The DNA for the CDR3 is TGTGCCAGCAGCGTCAGGGGGAGGTCTGGAAACACCATATATTTT.

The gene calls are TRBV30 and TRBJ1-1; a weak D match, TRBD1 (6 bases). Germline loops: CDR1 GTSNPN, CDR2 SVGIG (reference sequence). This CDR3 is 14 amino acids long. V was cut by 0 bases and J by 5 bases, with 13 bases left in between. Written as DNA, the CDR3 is TGTGCCTGGAGTGTGCCGGGGGGGCGAACTGAAGCTTTCTTT. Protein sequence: CAWSVPGGRTEAFF.

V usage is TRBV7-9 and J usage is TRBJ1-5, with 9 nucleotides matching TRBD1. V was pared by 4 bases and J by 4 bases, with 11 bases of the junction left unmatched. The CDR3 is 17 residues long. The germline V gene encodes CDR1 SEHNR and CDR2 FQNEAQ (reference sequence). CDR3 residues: CASSSTADRGVNQPQHF. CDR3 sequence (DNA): TGTGCCAGCAGCTCGACCGCAGACAGGGGGGTTAATCAGCCCCAGCATTTT.

CDR3 bases: TGTGCCAGCAGCGTAGAAGCCCAAGAGACCCAGTACTTC. Translated, it gives CASSVEAQETQYF. The V and J genes are TRBV9 and TRBJ2-5; no firm D call. This CDR3 spans 13 amino acids. With 0 bases removed from V and 1 base from J, the gap between germline ends came to 4 bases. Germline CDR1 reads SGDLS; CDR2 reads YYNGEE.

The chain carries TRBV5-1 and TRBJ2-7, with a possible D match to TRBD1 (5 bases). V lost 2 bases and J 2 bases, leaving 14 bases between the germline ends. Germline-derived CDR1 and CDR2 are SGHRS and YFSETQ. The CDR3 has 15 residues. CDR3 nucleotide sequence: TGCGCCAGCAGCTTAACCCCGGACAAGCCCTACGAGCAGTACTTC. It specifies CASSLTPDKPYEQYF.

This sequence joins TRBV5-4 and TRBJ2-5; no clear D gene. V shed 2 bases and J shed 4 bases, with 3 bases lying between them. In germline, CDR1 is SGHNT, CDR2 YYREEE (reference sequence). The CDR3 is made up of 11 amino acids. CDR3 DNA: TGTGCCAGCAGCTTAGCAGAGACCCAGTACTTC. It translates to CASSLAETQYF.

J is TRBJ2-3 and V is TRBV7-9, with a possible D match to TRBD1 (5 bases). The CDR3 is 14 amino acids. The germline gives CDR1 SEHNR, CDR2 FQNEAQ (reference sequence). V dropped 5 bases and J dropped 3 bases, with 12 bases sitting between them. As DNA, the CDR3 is TGTGCCAGCAGCCCCCAGACAGTTACAGATACGCAGTATTTT. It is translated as CASSPQTVTDTQYF.

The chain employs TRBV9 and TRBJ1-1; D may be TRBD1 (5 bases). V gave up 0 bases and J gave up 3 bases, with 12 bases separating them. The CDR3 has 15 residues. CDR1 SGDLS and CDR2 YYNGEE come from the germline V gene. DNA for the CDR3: TGTGCCAGCAGCGTAGGTCGGGGACTGGACACTGAAGCTTTCTTT. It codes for CASSVGRGLDTEAFF.

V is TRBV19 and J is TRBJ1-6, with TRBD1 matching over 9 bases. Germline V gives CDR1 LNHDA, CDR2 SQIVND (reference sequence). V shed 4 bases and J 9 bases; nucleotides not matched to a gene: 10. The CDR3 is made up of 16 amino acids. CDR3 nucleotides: TGTGCCAGTAGTACCTCCTCGGGACAGGGTGGTTCACCCCTCCACTTT. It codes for CASSTSSGQGGSPLHF.

CDR3 DNA: TGTGCCAGCAGTGAAGTGGGACTAGCGGGAGAGACCCAGTACTTC. It specifies CASSEVGLAGETQYF. The J gene is TRBJ2-5, the V gene TRBV6-1; 12 bases match TRBD2. The germline V gene encodes CDR1 MNHNS and CDR2 SASEGT. Trimming at V came to 1 base and at J to 4 bases, leaving 1 base not matched to a gene. The CDR3 has 15 amino acids.

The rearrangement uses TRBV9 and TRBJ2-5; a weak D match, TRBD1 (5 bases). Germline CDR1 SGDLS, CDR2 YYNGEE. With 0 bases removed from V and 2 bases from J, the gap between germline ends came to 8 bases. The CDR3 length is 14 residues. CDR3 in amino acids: CASSVGGLQETQYF. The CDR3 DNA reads TGTGCCAGCAGCGTAGGGGGCCTTCAAGAGACCCAGTACTTC. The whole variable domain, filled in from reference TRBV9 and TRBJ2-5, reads DSGVTQTPKHLITATGQRVTLRCSPRSGDLSVYWYQQSLDQGLQFLIQYYNGEERAKGNILERFSAQQFPDLHSELNLSSLELGDSALYFCASSVGGLQETQYFGPGTRLLVL.

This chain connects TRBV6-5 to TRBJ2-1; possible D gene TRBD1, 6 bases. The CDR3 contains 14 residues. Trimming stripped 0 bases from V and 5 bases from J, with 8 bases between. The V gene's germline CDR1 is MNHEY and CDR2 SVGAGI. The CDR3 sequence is CASSYSDRHNEQFF. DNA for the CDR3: TGTGCCAGCAGTTACTCAGACAGGCACAATGAGCAGTTCTTC.

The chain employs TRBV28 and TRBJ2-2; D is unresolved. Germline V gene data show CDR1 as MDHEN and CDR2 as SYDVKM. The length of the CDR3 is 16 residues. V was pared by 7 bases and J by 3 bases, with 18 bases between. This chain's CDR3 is CASTPFRLRDTGELFF. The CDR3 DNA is TGTGCCAGCACTCCTTTTCGGTTGCGTGACACCGGGGAGCTGTTTTTT.

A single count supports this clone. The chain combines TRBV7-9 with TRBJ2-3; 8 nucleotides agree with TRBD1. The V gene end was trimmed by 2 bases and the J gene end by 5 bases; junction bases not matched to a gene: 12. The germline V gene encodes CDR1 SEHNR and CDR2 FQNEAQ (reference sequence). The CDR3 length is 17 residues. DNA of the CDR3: TGTGCCAGCAGCTTACATCTACGGACAGGGATTTTAGATACGCAGTATTTT. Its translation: CASSLHLRTGILDTQYF.

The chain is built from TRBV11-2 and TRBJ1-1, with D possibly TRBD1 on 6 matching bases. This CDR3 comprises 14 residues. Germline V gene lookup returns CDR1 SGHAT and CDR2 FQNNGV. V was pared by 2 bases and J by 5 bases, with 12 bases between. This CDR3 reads CASSLTRRGTEAFF. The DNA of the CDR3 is TGTGCCAGCAGCTTAACACGAAGGGGGACTGAAGCTTTCTTT.

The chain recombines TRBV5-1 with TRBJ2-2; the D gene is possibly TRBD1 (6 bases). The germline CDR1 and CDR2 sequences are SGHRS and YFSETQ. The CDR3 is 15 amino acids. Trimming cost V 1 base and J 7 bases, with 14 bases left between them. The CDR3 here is CASSLSEQGHGELFF. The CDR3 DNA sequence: TGCGCCAGCAGCTTGTCTGAACAGGGTCACGGGGAGCTGTTTTTT.

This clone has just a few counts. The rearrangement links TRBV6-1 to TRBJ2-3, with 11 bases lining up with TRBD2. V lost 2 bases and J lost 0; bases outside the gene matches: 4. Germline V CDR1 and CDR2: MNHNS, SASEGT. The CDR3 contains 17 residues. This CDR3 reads CASSERLAGPSTDTQYF. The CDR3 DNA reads TGTGCCAGCAGTGAACGACTAGCGGGGCCTAGCACAGATACGCAGTATTTT.

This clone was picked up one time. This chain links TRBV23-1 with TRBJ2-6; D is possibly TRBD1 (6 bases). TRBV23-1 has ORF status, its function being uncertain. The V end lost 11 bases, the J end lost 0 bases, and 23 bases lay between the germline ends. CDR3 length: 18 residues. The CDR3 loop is CAPCLNRVLPSGANVLTF. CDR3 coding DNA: TGCGCCCCTTGTTTAAACAGGGTCCTCCCCTCTGGGGCCAACGTCCTGACTTTC.

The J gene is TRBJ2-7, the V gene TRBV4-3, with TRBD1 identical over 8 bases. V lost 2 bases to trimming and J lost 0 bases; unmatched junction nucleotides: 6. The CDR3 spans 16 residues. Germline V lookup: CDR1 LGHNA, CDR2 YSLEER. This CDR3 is CASSQRTGPFSYEQYF. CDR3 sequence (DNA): TGCGCCAGCAGCCAAAGGACAGGGCCCTTCTCCTACGAGCAGTACTTC.